This is a list of T cell receptor beta chains from one sample in a study of T-cell reconstitution after alpha-beta-depleted transplantation in children. TCRdb re-analysed the PCR reads in MiXCR, keeping a single row per CDR3 protein. This sample carries around 500,000 distinct CDR3 sequences, roughly 24% of them seen once, and the ten largest clones take roughly 14%. The sequencing used PBMCs, mostly from graft donor cells, collected 360 days after TCRalphabeta/CD19-depleted stem cell transplant. The receptors stem from a boy younger than two who had a stem cell transplant for acute myeloid leukemia, so the T cells may come from the graft donor. Each CDR3 is given with its conserved first and last residue. The order of the fields is CDR3 length, V gene, CDR3 protein.

13 | TRBV5-6 | CASSFSVLGPQFF
14 | TRBV7-2 | CASSLEKNTDTQYF
18 | TRBV27 | CASSKRGAQIIRYNEQFF
13 | TRBV29-1 | CSVDSGGGQPQHF
13 | TRBV20-1 | CSAREEGRHGYTF
12 | TRBV29-1 | CSVVTGNQPQHF
14 | TRBV24-1 | CATSVTGMTDTQYF
14 | TRBV12-3/TRBV12-4 | CASSLGDRKETQYF
15 | TRBV27 | CASRSSGGYYNEQFF
13 | TRBV29-1 | CSARQAMNTEAFF
15 | TRBV20-1 | CSARDAGQVKDTQYF
14 | TRBV20-1 | CSAARTGLYQPQHF
14 | TRBV27 | CASSPEGSNNEQFF
14 | TRBV7-9 | CASSLFNMNTEAFF
14 | TRBV20-1 | CSATSRDSYNEQFF
15 | TRBV7-2 | CASSLSGQGYEKLFF
11 | TRBV29-1 | CSVQAGYEQYF
17 | TRBV20-1 | CSASARVTTHSGNTIYF
16 | TRBV20-1 | CSATVRDGWEHNEQFF
15 | TRBV6-1 | CASTVVPGRYTEAFF
12 | TRBV20-1 | CSARGGRETQYF
13 | TRBV29-1 | CSVERGMNTEAFF
15 | TRBV7-7 | CASSLIPGTQETQYF
16 | TRBV12-3/TRBV12-4 | CASSLVVGISGNTIYF
15 | TRBV12-3/TRBV12-4 | CASGLGGPNTGELFF
13 | TRBV2 | CASVRERGQPQHF
15 | TRBV7-2 | CASSSGAGSTDTQYF
13 | TRBV12-3/TRBV12-4 | CASRPQSSYEQYF
15 | TRBV20-1 | CSAADPGTHSYEQYF
17 | TRBV27 | CASSPDPTGTGREEQYF
17 | TRBV21-1 | CASSMGLGGQGVGEQFF
12 | TRBV14 | CASSEPRETQYF
12 | TRBV29-1 | CSVEGASGELFF
13 | TRBV12-3/TRBV12-4 | CASSPRRVRGYTF
15 | TRBV29-1 | CSVGGGSGANYGYTF
14 | TRBV29-1 | CSVLDRGTGNEQFF
16 | TRBV5-1 | CASSLERHANTGELFF
13 | TRBV7-2 | CASSWTGGSPLHF
16 | TRBV15 | CATSRGARVFTDTQYF
15 | TRBV15 | CATSRDPREGNGYTF
15 | TRBV5-7 | CASRSPGLGQETQYF
13 | TRBV20-1 | CSAPTGGEETQYF
15 | TRBV20-1 | CSASRGSMGSDEQFF
16 | TRBV11-3 | CASSARSRVRSNEQFF
16 | TRBV12-3/TRBV12-4 | CASSTQIIGPGNTIYF
14 | TRBV6-5 | CASSYGLTNTEAFF
17 | TRBV7-6 | CASSLARWTGGYNEQFF
14 | TRBV10-3 | CAISDTSYNSPLHF
13 | TRBV12-3/TRBV12-4 | CASSPRQRIEAFF
13 | TRBV6-6 | CASNPTETDTQYF